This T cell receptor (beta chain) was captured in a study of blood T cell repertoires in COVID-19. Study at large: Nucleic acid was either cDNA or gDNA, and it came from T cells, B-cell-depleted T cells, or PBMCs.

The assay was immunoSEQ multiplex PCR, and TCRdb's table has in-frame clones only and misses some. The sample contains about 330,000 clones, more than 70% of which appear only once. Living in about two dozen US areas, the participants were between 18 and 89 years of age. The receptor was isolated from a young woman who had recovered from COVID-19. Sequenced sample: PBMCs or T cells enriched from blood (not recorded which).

The CDR3 region is CASRSGDRMAFF. In DNA, the CDR3 is TGTGCCAGCAGGAGTGGGGACAGGATGGCTTTCTTT. The rearrangement uses TRBV6-5 and TRBJ1-1; 8 nucleotides agree with TRBD1. This CDR3 region has 12 residues. Germline-derived CDR1 and CDR2 are MNHEY and SVGAGI. V dropped 6 bases and J dropped 11; count of bases not matched to a gene: 8.